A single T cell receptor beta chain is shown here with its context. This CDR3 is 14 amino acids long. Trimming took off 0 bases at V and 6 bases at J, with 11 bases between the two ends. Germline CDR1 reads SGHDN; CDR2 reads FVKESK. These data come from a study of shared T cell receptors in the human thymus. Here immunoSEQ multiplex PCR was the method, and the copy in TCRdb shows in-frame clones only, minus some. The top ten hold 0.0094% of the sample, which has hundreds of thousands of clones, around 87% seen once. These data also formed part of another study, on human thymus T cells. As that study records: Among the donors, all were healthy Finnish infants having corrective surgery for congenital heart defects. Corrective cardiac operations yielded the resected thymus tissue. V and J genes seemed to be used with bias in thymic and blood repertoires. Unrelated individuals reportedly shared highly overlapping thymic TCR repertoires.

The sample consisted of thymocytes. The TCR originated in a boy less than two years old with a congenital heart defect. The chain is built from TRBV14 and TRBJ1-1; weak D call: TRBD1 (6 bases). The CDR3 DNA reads TGTGCCAGCAGCCAAGATCTTGGGGGCTCTGAAGCTTTCTTT. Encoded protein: CASSQDLGGSEAFF.